One and the same sample provided the 9 T cell receptor beta chains below, sequenced in a study of long-term antiretroviral therapy in people with HIV. Sequencing relied on immunoSEQ assay v3.0, run at survey level. Assay used: immunoSEQ multiplex PCR; TCRdb lists only in-frame clones, some missing. Of roughly 16,000 clones in the sample, 90% to 95% were seen once. This material consisted of unsorted PBMCs, taken 0.3 years after starting antiretroviral therapy. These receptors came from a man aged 55 to 70 with HIV.

This clone has only a few counts. The genes are TRBV11-2 and TRBJ2-7; 8 nucleotides align to TRBD1. Germline assignment: CDR1 SGHAT and CDR2 FQNNGV. The CDR3 consists of 14 residues. The V segment lost 5 bases and the J segment 3 bases; nucleotides outside the gene matches: 6. CDR3 residues: CASSPTGEDYEQYF. CDR3 nucleotides: TGTGCCAGCAGCCCGACAGGGGAGGACTACGAGCAGTACTTC.

J is TRBJ2-5 and V is TRBV7-3; no definite D call. V was shortened by 5 bases and J by 2 bases, with 9 bases between the two germline ends. The length of the CDR3 is 13 residues. CDR1 and CDR2 (germline): SGHTA, FQGTGA. CDR3 sequence: CASSPRAQETQYF. In nucleotides, the CDR3 is TGTGCCAGCAGCCCTCGGGCTCAAGAGACCCAGTACTTC.

The CDR3 here is CASRTGARNSPLHF. The DNA of the CDR3 is TGTGCCTCCCGGACAGGGGCCAGAAATTCACCCCTCCACTTT. The chain couples TRBV30 to TRBJ1-6, with TRBD1 identical over 9 bases. Germline-derived CDR1 and CDR2 are GTSNPN and SVGIG (reference sequence). After removal of 7 bases from V and 7 bases from J, the junction contained 8 bases not matched to a gene. The CDR3 spans 14 residues.

The chain recombines TRBV4-2 with TRBJ2-5; D may be TRBD1 or TRBD2 (5 bases each). There are 14 residues in the CDR3. V dropped 4 bases and J dropped 3 bases, with 12 bases sitting between them. The germline V gene has CDR1 LGHNA and CDR2 YNFKEQ. CDR3 sequence (DNA): TGTGCCAGCAGCCGCCGGGACGGCAAAGAGACCCAGTACTTC. Translating it yields CASSRRDGKETQYF.

For this clone: Mismatch with germline at one junction end may stem from a read error. The genes are TRBV7-7 and TRBJ2-7; 10 nucleotides align to TRBD1. CDR1 and CDR2 from the germline V gene are SSHAT and FNYEAQ (reference sequence). The CDR3 spans 13 residues. This CDR3 reads CASSADRGLEQYF. CDR3 nucleotides: TGTGCTAGCAGCGCAGACAGGGGGCTTGAGCAGTACTTC.

This rearrangement joins TRBV5-1 to TRBJ2-5; TRBD1 might be the D (5 bases). The V end lost 6 bases, the J end lost 10 bases, and 13 bases lay between the germline ends. The V gene's germline CDR1 is SGHRS and CDR2 YFSETQ. The CDR3 extends over 11 amino acids. The CDR3 sequence: CASIGSGNQYF. As DNA, the CDR3 is TGCGCCAGCATCGGCTCAGGGAACCAGTACTTC.

The chain combines TRBV7-8 with TRBJ1-1; 7 nucleotides align to TRBD1. The ends lost 3 bases at V and 1 base at J; junction bases unmatched: 2. Germline V CDR1 and CDR2: SGHVS, FQNEAQ. This CDR3 has 14 amino acids. CDR3 sequence (DNA): TGTGCCAGCAGCTTGAGGGACAGGAACACTGAAGCTTTCTTT. Protein product: CASSLRDRNTEAFF.

The rearrangement joins TRBV5-3 to TRBJ2-4; 8 nucleotides line up with TRBD1. TRBV5-3 is treated as an ORF (open reading frame) with a function not yet certain. The J segment lost 1 base and the V segment lost 4 bases, leaving 7 bases of the junction unmatched. The CDR3 runs 16 residues. CDR3 residues: CARSRTGIAAKNIQYF. In DNA, the CDR3 is TGTGCCAGAAGCCGGACAGGGATTGCGGCCAAAAACATTCAGTACTTC.

This chain uses TRBV14 with TRBJ2-3, with 8 bases identical to TRBD2. V lost 4 bases to trimming and J lost 4 bases; unmatched junction nucleotides: 10. The germline V gene has CDR1 SGHDN and CDR2 FVKESK. The CDR3 sequence is 16 residues long. CDR3 amino acids: CASSLRTSSGPDTQYF. The DNA of the CDR3 is TGTGCCAGCAGCCTCAGGACTAGCTCCGGCCCAGATACGCAGTATTTT.